This passage covers 10 T cell receptor beta chains from one sample sequenced in a study of beta chain features in type 1 diabetes. Every bit of the isolated RNA underwent reverse transcription, so sequencing read expressed TCRB transcripts. The table came from immunoSEQ multiplex PCR; TCRdb's copy has only in-frame clones and leaves some out. This table holds 250,000 to 300,000 clones, under 8.5% found once. Input material: central memory CD4+ T cells from blood. These receptors were taken from a young woman in good health.

This clone was observed a few times. The gene calls are TRBV2 and TRBJ1-1; possibly TRBD1 for D (5 bases). Germline V gives CDR1 SNHLY, CDR2 FYNNEI. V was clipped by 6 bases and J by 1 base, with 9 bases between them. This CDR3 region has 13 residues. Here the CDR3 DNA reads TGTGCCAGCAGGGTGGACAAGAACACTGAAGCTTTCTTT. Translated: CASRVDKNTEAFF. Together with reference TRBV2 and TRBJ1-1, the CDR3 gives the full variable domain: EPEVTQTPSHQVTQMGQEVILRCVPISNHLYFYWYRQILGQKVEFLVSFYNNEISEKSEIFDDQFSVERPDGSNFTLKIRSTKLEDSAMYFCASRVDKNTEAFFGQGTRLTVV.

To note about this clone: Compared with germline, one end of the junction differs, possibly owing to a read error. J is TRBJ2-1 and V is TRBV7-3; D possibly matches TRBD1 or TRBD2 (5 bases each). This CDR3 is built from 11 residues. CDR1 is SGHTA and CDR2 is FQGTGA in the germline V gene. CDR3 sequence: CASSQGDHQFF. The CDR3, as DNA: TGCGCCAGCAGCCAAGGGGACCACCAATTCTTC.

This clone was detected a few times. The chain uses TRBV30 and TRBJ1-5; maybe TRBD1 (5 bases). CDR3 size: 14 residues. Germline CDR1 reads GTSNPN; CDR2 reads SVGIG (reference sequence). The CDR3 loop reads CAWGVGARNQPQHF. The CDR3 nucleotides are TGTGCGTGGGGGGTTGGAGCTCGCAATCAGCCCCAGCATTTT.

Concerning this clone itself: Within the sample, other DNA sequences also encode this same CDR3. This chain links TRBV7-2 with TRBJ2-7; D call uncertain. CDR1 and CDR2 (germline): SGHTA, FQGNSA. Deletions cut 5 bases from V and 2 bases from J, with 7 bases between. The CDR3 loop spans 12 amino acids. The CDR3 is CASSPDTYEQYF. The CDR3 DNA follows: TGTGCCAGCAGCCCTGATACCTACGAGCAGTACTTC.

This clone was picked up a small number of times. The rearrangement links TRBV7-8 to TRBJ1-5, with D perhaps TRBD1 (6 bases). Germline CDR1 reads SGHVS; CDR2 reads FQNEAQ. V gave up 1 base and J gave up 8 bases, with 18 bases separating them. The CDR3 contains 16 residues. CDR3 residues: CASSLEPRTVLKPQHF. CDR3 nucleotide sequence: TGTGCCAGCAGCTTAGAACCCCGGACAGTTTTGAAGCCCCAGCATTTT. The full variable domain, completed using reference TRBV7-8 and TRBJ1-5, is GAGVSQSPRYKVAKRGQDVALRCDPISGHVSLFWYQQALGQGPEFLTYFQNEAQLDKSGLPSDRFFAERPEGSVSTLKIQRTQQEDSAVYLCASSLEPRTVLKPQHFGDGTRLSIL.

Only a few counts were recorded for this clone. The chain links TRBV4-3 to TRBJ1-2; no clear D. CDR3 size: 13 residues. Between the trimmed V and J ends, which lost 4 bases and 2 bases, there was a span of 8 bases. Germline CDR1 reads LGHNA; CDR2 reads YSLEER. DNA for the CDR3: TGCGCCAGCAGCCCCGGTCGCAACTATGGCTACACCTTC. Amino acid sequence: CASSPGRNYGYTF.

The J gene is TRBJ2-3, the V gene TRBV30, with 15 bases fitting TRBD2. V trimming: 3 bases; J trimming: 3 bases; junction bases outside the gene matches: 7. The CDR3 consists of 17 residues. Germline CDR1 and CDR2: GTSNPN and SVGIG (reference sequence). This chain's CDR3 is CAWSPGLAGGPTDTQYF. The DNA for the CDR3 is TGTGCCTGGAGCCCCGGACTAGCGGGAGGGCCGACAGATACGCAGTATTTT. Full variable domain (outside the CDR3, taken from reference TRBV30 and TRBJ2-3): SQTIHQWPATLVQPVGSPLSLECTVEGTSNPNLYWYRQAAGRGLQLLFYSVGIGQISSEVPQNLSASRPQDRQFILSSKKLLLSDSGFYLCAWSPGLAGGPTDTQYFGPGTRLTVL.

This clone has only a few counts. The chain recombines TRBV15 with TRBJ2-3, with D hard to call. The length of the CDR3 is 13 residues. V lost 3 bases to trimming and J lost 3 bases, with 7 bases between them. The germline gives CDR1 LNHNV, CDR2 YYDKDF (reference sequence). CDR3 bases: TGTGCCACCAGCAGCAGAAGTACAGATACGCAGTATTTT. This encodes CATSSRSTDTQYF.

The chain is built from TRBV15 and TRBJ2-3; D call uncertain. V lost 3 bases to trimming and J lost 4 bases, with 14 bases between them. This CDR3 is 15 amino acids long. CDR1 and CDR2 (germline): LNHNV, YYDKDF (reference sequence). The CDR3 loop is CATSSPSRAADTQYF. In DNA, the CDR3 is TGTGCCACCAGCAGTCCCAGCCGGGCCGCAGATACGCAGTATTTT.

This clone was recorded a few times. The rearrangement uses TRBV28 and TRBJ2-1; D could derive from TRBD1 or TRBD2 (6 bases each). Trimming cost V 3 bases and J 7 bases, with 13 bases left between them. The CDR3 has 14 amino acids. CDR1 is MDHEN and CDR2 is SYDVKM in the germline V gene. In DNA form, the CDR3 reads TGTGCCAGCAGTTTTTGGGGGGCCGGTAATGAGCAGTTCTTC. Protein product: CASSFWGAGNEQFF. The whole variable domain, remainder taken from reference TRBV28 and TRBJ2-1, is DVKVTQSSRYLVKRTGEKVFLECVQDMDHENMFWYRQDPGLGLRLIYFSYDVKMKEKGDIPEGYSVSREKKERFSLILESASTNQTSMYLCASSFWGAGNEQFFGPGTRLTVL.